One and the same sample provided the 17 T cell receptor beta chains below, sequenced in a study of identical twins. A single record per CDR3 protein comes from TCRdb applying MiXCR to the 5' RACE reads. The data show roughly 1,500,000 distinct CDR3 sequences, roughly a third seen once. Material: cord blood. These receptors all stem from a newborn girl in good health.

The rearrangement joins TRBV30 to TRBJ2-3; 8 bases fit TRBD2. Germline V gene lookup returns CDR1 GTSNPN and CDR2 SVGIG (reference sequence). Germline trimming cut 2 bases from V and 2 bases from J; bases unmatched to any gene: 12. The CDR3 length is 17 residues. CDR3 coding DNA: TGTGCCTGGAGTCCCTTCTCCGGGGGGGCCCCCACAGATACGCAGTATTTT. Translating gives CAWSPFSGGAPTDTQYF.

CDR3 residues: CASSPEVDSYQNTEAFF. The CDR3 DNA follows: TGCGCCAGCAGCCCGGAGGTAGACAGCTACCAGAACACTGAAGCTTTCTTT. V usage is TRBV4-1 and J usage is TRBJ1-1; D possibly corresponds to TRBD1 (5 bases). The germline V gene has CDR1 MGHRA and CDR2 YSYEKL. The CDR3 contains 17 residues. Between the trimmed V and J ends, which lost 4 bases and 1 base, there was a span of 19 bases.

This clonotype was observed a handful of times. The rearrangement links TRBV10-3 to TRBJ1-5; perhaps TRBD1 as D (6 bases). The CDR3 is made up of 15 amino acids. Germline assignment: CDR1 ENHRY and CDR2 SYGVKD. V lost 2 bases and J lost 1, with 9 bases in between. CDR3 amino acids: CAISESDRSNQPQHF. The CDR3 nucleotides read TGTGCCATCAGTGAGAGCGACAGGAGCAATCAGCCCCAGCATTTT.

The chain carries TRBV5-1 and TRBJ1-2; a weak D match, TRBD1 (5 bases). The CDR3 runs 12 residues. Deletions cut 0 bases from V and 7 bases from J, with 7 bases between. CDR1 and CDR2 from the germline V gene are SGHRS and YFSETQ. The chain's CDR3 is CASSLAGPGYTF. CDR3 in DNA: TGCGCCAGCAGCTTGGCAGGGCCTGGCTACACCTTC.

This rearrangement joins TRBV10-3 to TRBJ2-3; D is unclear. The CDR3 runs 14 residues. Trimming cost V 4 bases and J 1 base, with 9 bases left between them. Germline CDR1 and CDR2: ENHRY and SYGVKD. The CDR3 here is CAISVPDRTDTQYF. In DNA form, the CDR3 reads TGTGCCATCAGTGTTCCGGACCGCACAGATACGCAGTATTTT.

V usage is TRBV14 and J usage is TRBJ2-7; D ambiguous. CDR3 length: 19 residues. The V gene lost 1 base and the J gene lost 0 bases, with 22 bases spanning the gap. Germline CDR1 reads SGHDN; CDR2 reads FVKESK. CDR3: CASSQGDHPTRVSSYEQYF. CDR3 DNA sequence: TGTGCCAGCAGCCAAGGAGACCATCCGACTCGGGTTAGCTCCTACGAGCAGTACTTC.

This chain uses TRBV11-2 with TRBJ1-1; no clear D. The CDR3 consists of 16 residues. Trimming left V 5 bases short and J 0 bases short, with 16 bases between. The germline V gene encodes CDR1 SGHAT and CDR2 FQNNGV. This chain's CDR3 is CASSLGRHAMNTEAFF. The DNA for the CDR3 is TGTGCCAGCAGCCTCGGTCGTCACGCCATGAACACTGAAGCTTTCTTT.

This clonotype was detected many times. This chain connects TRBV4-2 to TRBJ2-1; perhaps TRBD1 as D (5 bases). V was trimmed by 1 base and J by 6 bases, leaving 10 bases between them. The CDR3 length is 14 residues. Germline loops: CDR1 LGHNA, CDR2 YNFKEQ. Here the CDR3 reads CASSQAQGINEQFF. CDR3 DNA: TGTGCCAGCAGCCAAGCGCAGGGTATCAATGAGCAGTTCTTC.

The chain employs TRBV6-2 or TRBV6-3 and TRBJ2-3; 8 nucleotides match TRBD1. CDR1 and CDR2 from the germline V gene are MNHEY and SVGEGT. With V trimmed by 2 bases and J by 5 bases, 6 bases remained unmatched. The length of the CDR3 is 15 residues. The CDR3 DNA sequence: TGTGCCAGCAGTTACCCCCCCACAGGGGGAGATACGCAGTATTTT. Its translation: CASSYPPTGGDTQYF.

This clonotype was detected ten times or more. This sequence joins TRBV29-1 and TRBJ1-2; 9 bases fit TRBD1. The CDR3 spans 12 residues. V shed 7 bases, J shed 7 bases, and the junction held 7 bases outside the gene matches. Per germline, CDR1 SQVTM and CDR2 ANQGSEA. CDR3 DNA: TGCAGCGGGAAGGGACAGGGTCTTGGCTACACCTTC. Amino acids: CSGKGQGLGYTF.

CDR3 sequence reads: CASSGLANTQYF. The CDR3 DNA reads as TGTGCCAGCAGTGGGCTAGCTAATACGCAGTATTTT. This rearrangement joins TRBV28 to TRBJ2-3; TRBD2 is a possible D gene (5 bases). V gave up 5 bases and J gave up 7 bases, with 10 bases separating them. Per germline, CDR1 MDHEN and CDR2 SYDVKM. The CDR3 extends over 12 amino acids.

A few counts support this clonotype. This sequence joins TRBV19 and TRBJ2-1; D remains ambiguous. The germline V gene encodes CDR1 LNHDA and CDR2 SQIVND (reference sequence). There are 15 residues in the CDR3. V lost 2 bases and J lost 0, with 8 bases in between. CDR3 region: CASSITPSSYNEQFF. Here the CDR3 DNA reads TGTGCCAGTAGTATAACTCCAAGCTCCTACAATGAGCAGTTCTTC.

V and J are TRBV7-2 and TRBJ2-3; tentatively, D is TRBD2 (5 bases). The CDR3 totals 16 residues. Germline CDR1 reads SGHTA; CDR2 reads FQGNSA. Trimming shortened V by 4 bases and J by 2 bases, and 16 bases separated the two germline ends. In DNA, the CDR3 is TGTGCCAGCAGCTCGTTGGACTTTAGTTTCACAGATACGCAGTATTTT. Its protein product is CASSSLDFSFTDTQYF. The variable domain in full, completed from reference TRBV7-2 and TRBJ2-3, reads GAGVSQSPSNKVTEKGKDVELRCDPISGHTALYWYRQSLGQGLEFLIYFQGNSAPDKSGLPSDRFSAERTGGSVSTLTIQRTQQEDSAVYLCASSSLDFSFTDTQYFGPGTRLTVL.

The chain carries TRBV12-3 or TRBV12-4 and TRBJ1-1; D may be TRBD1 (6 bases). There are 18 residues in the CDR3. The ends were cut back, 1 base at V and 1 base at J, with 19 bases in the middle. The chain's CDR3 is CASSLDSLQGFSNTEAFF. The CDR3 DNA reads TGTGCCAGCAGTTTAGATTCTCTTCAGGGGTTCTCGAACACTGAAGCTTTCTTT.

The CDR3 DNA sequence: TGTGCCAGCAGTTCGGCCGAACACAATGAGCAGTTCTTC. As protein: CASSSAEHNEQFF. This chain connects TRBV6-5 to TRBJ2-1, with D unclear. The germline V gene encodes CDR1 MNHEY and CDR2 SVGAGI. The CDR3 has 13 amino acids. The germline V and J ends were trimmed by 4 bases and 5 bases, with 9 bases remaining between them.

In this sample, this clonotype turned up a few times. The V and J genes are TRBV5-6 and TRBJ2-3; the D gene is possibly TRBD1 (6 bases). V shed 3 bases and J shed 3 bases, with 14 bases lying between them. CDR3 length: 15 residues. Germline V gene sequence: CDR1 SGHDT, CDR2 YYEEEE. The CDR3 DNA is TGTGCCAGCAGCTGGACGAGTACAGGGACAGATACGCAGTATTTT. It is translated as CASSWTSTGTDTQYF. Complete variable domain (other parts from reference TRBV5-6 and TRBJ2-3): DAGVTQSPTHLIKTRGQQVTLRCSPKSGHDTVSWYQQALGQGPQFIFQYYEEEERQRGNFPDRFSGHQFPNYSSELNVNALLLGDSALYLCASSWTSTGTDTQYFGPGTRLTVL.

The rearrangement joins TRBV12-3 or TRBV12-4 to TRBJ2-5; 8 nucleotides line up with TRBD1. J lost 11 bases, V lost 5 bases, and 13 bases had no gene match. The CDR3 sequence is 14 residues long. Written as DNA, the CDR3 is TGTGCCAGCAGTCGAAACCACAGGGGGAGACAGCAGTACTTC. Its translation: CASSRNHRGRQQYF.